Following are 29 T cell receptor beta chains from one sample sequenced in a study of blood T cell repertoires in COVID-19. Clones were sequenced by immunoSEQ multiplex PCR, and TCRdb holds only the in-frame ones, with some missing. The data show 100,000 to 120,000 clones, with about 83% seen just once and about 4% held by the top ten. The sequencing input was peripheral blood. The receptor source for this set is a woman in her 70s with acute or convalescent COVID-19.

This chain uses TRBV28 with TRBJ1-2, with TRBD1 matching 11 bases. This CDR3 region has 13 residues. V shed 8 bases and J 8 bases; nucleotides not matched to a gene: 7. Germline CDR1 MDHEN, CDR2 SYDVKM. CDR3 sequence reads: CASGDRGFGGYTF. CDR3 in DNA: TGTGCCAGCGGGGACAGGGGGTTCGGAGGCTACACCTTC.

In this sample, this clone turned up a few times. The rearrangement uses TRBV7-9 and TRBJ2-3; TRBD2 agrees at 11 bases. CDR3 size: 19 residues. Germline values: CDR1 SEHNR, CDR2 FQNEAQ (reference sequence). J lost 2 bases, V lost 3 bases, and 13 bases had no gene match. CDR3 region: CASSLPFRLAGRVTDTQYF. CDR3 coding DNA: TGTGCCAGCAGCTTGCCTTTTCGACTAGCGGGGAGGGTCACAGATACGCAGTATTTT.

This chain joins TRBV5-1 and TRBJ1-4; weak D call: TRBD1 (5 bases). The CDR3 sequence is 17 residues long. The germline CDR1 and CDR2 sequences are SGHRS and YFSETQ. V lost 1 base and J lost 3, with 16 bases in between. CDR3 DNA: TGCGCCAGCAGCTTGTCCCCAACTGGAGGGGCTAATGAAAAACTGTTTTTT. It encodes CASSLSPTGGANEKLFF. The full variable domain, in which reference TRBV5-1 and TRBJ1-4 provide the parts outside the CDR3, is KAGVTQTPRYLIKTRGQQVTLSCSPISGHRSVSWYQQTPGQGLQFLFEYFSETQRNKGNFPGRFSGRQFSNSRSEMNVSTLELGDSALYLCASSLSPTGGANEKLFFGSGTQLSVL.

The chain recombines TRBV5-4 with TRBJ2-2; D is uncertain. V lost 0 bases and J 4 bases, leaving 4 bases between the germline ends. The length of the CDR3 is 13 residues. The V gene's germline CDR1 is SGHNT and CDR2 YYREEE (reference sequence). CDR3 DNA sequence: TGTGCCAGCAGCTTGGAGCGCACCGGGGAGCTGTTTTTT. This gives the protein CASSLERTGELFF.

In nucleotides, the CDR3 is TGCGCCAGCAGCGTATCCGGGACTAGCGGGGGGGCGTGGACCGGGGAGCTGTTTTTT. It yields the protein CASSVSGTSGGAWTGELFF. The chain uses TRBV5-1 and TRBJ2-2; 16 bases align to TRBD2. This CDR3 region has 19 residues. Germline V CDR1 and CDR2: SGHRS, YFSETQ. The V and J ends lost 4 bases and 5 bases, in that order; junction bases with no gene match: 11.

The gene calls are TRBV2 and TRBJ1-5; D gene ambiguous. Trimming removed 6 bases from V and 4 bases from J, with 10 bases in between. The CDR3 sequence is 13 residues long. Germline lookup yields CDR1 SNHLY and CDR2 FYNNEI. Here the CDR3 reads CASSVPGNQPQHF. CDR3 bases: TGTGCCAGCAGCGTCCCGGGGAATCAGCCCCAGCATTTT.

This chain uses TRBV10-3 with TRBJ1-1, with 7 bases that match TRBD1. The ends lost 3 bases at V and 1 base at J; junction bases unmatched: 2. This CDR3 is built from 14 residues. Per germline, CDR1 ENHRY and CDR2 SYGVKD. The CDR3 DNA follows: TGTGCCATCAGTGATGCAGGGGGGAACACTGAAGCTTTCTTT. This codes for CAISDAGGNTEAFF.

CDR3 in DNA: TGTGCCAGCAGCCGGACAGGGGGCTTAGGTATAGGGCAGTTCTTC. It translates to CASSRTGGLGIGQFF. The V call is TRBV6-2 or TRBV6-3, the J call TRBJ2-1; 11 bases fit TRBD1. Germline V gene sequence: CDR1 MNHEY, CDR2 SVGEGT. The V and J ends lost 6 bases and 12 bases, in that order; junction bases with no gene match: 13. This CDR3 has 15 residues.

This chain joins TRBV9 and TRBJ1-3, with TRBD1 as a possible D gene (6 bases). V lost 4 bases and J lost 4, with 12 bases in between. Per germline, CDR1 SGDLS and CDR2 YYNGEE. This CDR3 has 14 residues. CDR3 protein: CASSSGQSGNTIYF. The CDR3 region has the DNA TGTGCCAGCAGCTCCGGACAGTCGGGAAACACCATATATTTT.

The chain links TRBV6-5 to TRBJ2-3; D is possibly TRBD2 (6 bases). CDR3 length: 14 amino acids. Looked up from germline, CDR1 is MNHEY and CDR2 is SVGAGI. V was shortened by 7 bases and J by 0 bases, with 11 bases between the two germline ends. The CDR3 region has the DNA TGTGCCAGCAAGTTAAGCGGGAGCACAGATACGCAGTATTTT. Amino acids: CASKLSGSTDTQYF.

This chain joins TRBV4-3 and TRBJ1-4; a possible D gene is TRBD1 (6 bases). V lost 4 bases, J lost 1 base, and 13 bases lay in between. The CDR3 consists of 16 residues. The germline V gene has CDR1 LGHNA and CDR2 YSLEER. CDR3 loop: CASSPRMTGTNEKLFF. CDR3 nucleotide sequence: TGCGCCAGCAGCCCCAGGATGACAGGAACTAATGAAAAACTGTTTTTT.

V usage is TRBV7-6 and J usage is TRBJ2-7, with 7 bases lining up with TRBD1. Germline loops: CDR1 SGHVS, CDR2 FNYEAQ. J lost 3 bases, V lost 4 bases, and 9 bases had no gene match. This CDR3 spans 15 amino acids. Here the CDR3 DNA reads TGTGCCAGCAGCTATTCGACAGGGTACGGCTACGAGCAGTACTTC. Translated, it gives CASSYSTGYGYEQYF.

The chain combines TRBV7-3 with TRBJ2-1; TRBD2 agrees at 9 bases. The ends lost 2 bases at V and 6 bases at J; junction bases unmatched: 5. Looked up from germline, CDR1 is SGHTA and CDR2 is FQGTGA. There are 15 residues in the CDR3. CDR3 sequence: CASSLQLAGSNEQFF. The CDR3 DNA reads TGTGCCAGCAGCTTACAGCTAGCGGGAAGCAATGAGCAGTTCTTC.

CDR3 DNA sequence: TGTGCCAGCAGCTCCGATGTGGAGGAAAAACTGTTTTTT. This codes for CASSSDVEEKLFF. V gene TRBV5-6 combines with J gene TRBJ1-4; unclear D gene. Per germline, CDR1 SGHDT and CDR2 YYEEEE. The CDR3 length is 13 residues. V lost 3 bases, J lost 8 bases, and 11 bases lay in between.

This rearrangement joins TRBV13 to TRBJ1-4; tentatively, D is TRBD1 (6 bases). Per germline, CDR1 PRHDT and CDR2 FYEKMQ (reference sequence). V was clipped by 1 base and J by 6 bases, with 21 bases between them. The CDR3 contains 18 residues. The DNA for the CDR3 is TGTGCCAGCAGCTTAGCCCAGTTCGTCGGACAGCGAGATGAAAAACTGTTTTTT. It yields the protein CASSLAQFVGQRDEKLFF.

This chain connects TRBV25-1 to TRBJ1-4; possible D gene TRBD1, 6 bases. Germline V gene sequence: CDR1 MGHDK, CDR2 SYGVNS. The CDR3 has 16 residues. Trimming pared 2 bases from V and 0 bases from J, leaving 10 bases between. CDR3 amino acids: CASSEPPGATNEKLFF. For the CDR3, the DNA is TGTGCCAGCAGTGAACCCCCAGGGGCAACTAATGAAAAACTGTTTTTT.

The chain joins TRBV6-2 or TRBV6-3 to TRBJ1-4, with TRBD1 matching 7 bases. V shed 5 bases and J 7 bases; nucleotides not matched to a gene: 10. Germline V gene sequence: CDR1 MNHEY, CDR2 SVGEGT. This CDR3 is 15 amino acids long. The CDR3 protein is CASSRRQGNSEKLFF. DNA for the CDR3: TGTGCCAGCAGTCGCCGACAGGGAAATAGTGAAAAACTGTTTTTT.

This chain uses TRBV5-5 with TRBJ1-1; 7 bases agree with TRBD1. Germline V gene sequence: CDR1 SGHKS, CDR2 YYEKEE (reference sequence). V trimming: 1 base; J trimming: 8 bases; junction bases outside the gene matches: 11. The CDR3 has 15 amino acids. The CDR3 region is CASSLWAGGGTEAFF. CDR3 nucleotides: TGTGCCAGCAGCTTGTGGGCAGGGGGTGGAACGGAAGCTTTCTTT. The full variable domain, completed using reference TRBV5-5 and TRBJ1-1, is DAGVTQSPTHLIKTRGQQVTLRCSPISGHKSVSWYQQVLGQGPQFIFQYYEKEERGRGNFPDRFSARQFPNYSSELNVNALLLGDSALYLCASSLWAGGGTEAFFGQGTRLTVV.

This chain links TRBV6-1 with TRBJ1-1; no firm D call. The CDR3 contains 13 residues. Trimming removed 3 bases from V and 5 bases from J, with 10 bases in between. Germline V gene sequence: CDR1 MNHNS, CDR2 SASEGT. CDR3 sequence (DNA): TGTGCCAGCAGTGATCGTACGGGGACTGAAGCTTTCTTT. Protein sequence: CASSDRTGTEAFF.

The rearrangement uses TRBV7-9 and TRBJ1-3; TRBD1 matches 7 bases. CDR1 and CDR2 (germline): SEHNR, FQNEAQ (reference sequence). V was pared by 4 bases and J by 4 bases, with 7 bases of the junction left unmatched. The CDR3 extends over 15 amino acids. The CDR3 nucleotides are TGTGCCAGCAGCTCAGCCGACAGGGTCGGAAACACCATATATTTT. As protein: CASSSADRVGNTIYF.

The chain recombines TRBV3-1 (or the pseudogene TRBV3-2) with TRBJ1-2, with no clear D. Per germline, CDR1 LGHDT and CDR2 YNNKEL (reference sequence). Deletions cut 5 bases from V and 2 bases from J, with 15 bases between. CDR3 length equals 15 residues. The CDR3 protein is CASSKGARVNYGYTF. The CDR3 nucleotides are TGTGCCAGCAGCAAAGGCGCCCGCGTCAACTATGGCTACACCTTC.

The chain links TRBV6-2 or TRBV6-3 to TRBJ1-2; unclear D gene. Trimming took 2 bases from V and 3 from J, leaving 13 bases between them. CDR3 length equals 15 residues. Germline assignment: CDR1 MNHEY and CDR2 SVGEGT. CDR3 residues: CASSYAGSMDYGYTF. As DNA, the CDR3 is TGTGCCAGCAGTTACGCCGGGTCTATGGACTATGGCTACACCTTC.

The V gene is TRBV7-6, the J gene TRBJ1-1; 7 bases are shared with TRBD1. Germline V gene lookup returns CDR1 SGHVS and CDR2 FNYEAQ. V dropped 3 bases and J dropped 3; count of bases not matched to a gene: 1. The CDR3 runs 13 residues. The CDR3 protein is CASSFTGDTEAFF. CDR3 in DNA: TGTGCCAGCAGCTTTACAGGGGACACTGAAGCTTTCTTT.

This clone occurred a few times. This sequence joins TRBV28 and TRBJ1-1; D uncertain. The CDR3 is 13 amino acids. Trimming took 7 bases from V and 4 from J, leaving 13 bases between them. Per germline, CDR1 MDHEN and CDR2 SYDVKM. For the CDR3, the DNA is TGTGCCAGCACCCCGGGTGACGGCACTGAAGCTTTCTTT. Its translation is CASTPGDGTEAFF.

V usage is TRBV2 and J usage is TRBJ1-2, with a weak D call TRBD1 (5 bases). The V gene lost 2 bases and the J gene lost 5 bases, with 15 bases spanning the gap. Germline V gene data show CDR1 as SNHLY and CDR2 as FYNNEI. The CDR3 spans 15 residues. In DNA form, the CDR3 reads TGTGCCAGCAGTGAAATAATTGGGGCCTCATATGGCTACACCTTC. Translation: CASSEIIGASYGYTF.

This sequence joins TRBV4-1 and TRBJ2-4; perhaps TRBD1 as D (5 bases). The CDR3 has 19 amino acids. The germline CDR1 and CDR2 sequences are MGHRA and YSYEKL. Trimming took 3 bases from V and 3 from J, leaving 24 bases between them. The DNA for the CDR3 is TGCGCCAGCAGCCATCAACCCCTGGCTGGCAGGGTGGACAAAAACATTCAGTACTTC. It is translated as CASSHQPLAGRVDKNIQYF.

CDR3 DNA: TGTGCCAGCAGCTTTTCTAGCGGGGGGATTACCGGGGAGCTGTTTTTT. Its translation: CASSFSSGGITGELFF. This rearrangement joins TRBV7-2 to TRBJ2-2, with TRBD2 matching 11 bases. Germline assignment: CDR1 SGHTA and CDR2 FQGNSA. This CDR3 has 16 residues. Trimming cost V 3 bases and J 5 bases; bases outside gene matches: 5. The full variable domain, its missing parts supplied by reference TRBV7-2 and TRBJ2-2, is GAGVSQSPSNKVTEKGKDVELRCDPISGHTALYWYRQSLGQGLEFLIYFQGNSAPDKSGLPSDRFSAERTGGSVSTLTIQRTQQEDSAVYLCASSFSSGGITGELFFGEGSRLTVL.

The V gene is TRBV11-1, the J gene TRBJ2-7, with 7 bases aligning to TRBD1. The CDR3 sequence is 13 residues long. V lost 10 bases to trimming and J lost 0 bases; unmatched junction nucleotides: 6. CDR1 SGHAT and CDR2 FQDESV come from the germline V gene (reference sequence). The CDR3 bases are TGTGCCACCTCGACAGGGACCTCCTACGAGCAGTACTTC. It is translated as CATSTGTSYEQYF.

V and J are TRBV5-1 and TRBJ1-3, with TRBD1 matching over 7 bases. The length of the CDR3 is 15 residues. Trimming cost V 4 bases and J 2 bases; bases outside gene matches: 6. Germline V lookup: CDR1 SGHRS, CDR2 YFSETQ. The CDR3 here is CASSAAQGAGNTIYF. CDR3 in DNA: TGCGCCAGCAGCGCCGCCCAGGGGGCTGGAAACACCATATATTTT.